This TCR beta chain comes out of a study of radiation and T cells in renal cell carcinoma. Only one count was recorded for this clone. Its antigen is currently unknown. Broader study findings: Top tumor clonotypes rose in blood 2 weeks post-radiation, then contracted.

Some clones are missing from TCRdb's copy, which holds only in-frame ones; the method was immunoSEQ multiplex PCR. Among about 130,000 clones listed, 70% to 90% were seen once. Trimming pared 2 bases from V and 2 bases from J, leaving 4 bases between. Germline CDR1 SGHDT, CDR2 YYEEEE. The CDR3 extends over 12 amino acids. Time point indicated: baseline pretreatment blood. As to treatment: 15 Gy SBRT to primary tumor, nephrectomy 4 weeks later. This chain uses TRBV5-6 with TRBJ2-5, with D unresolved. Sequenced material: blood, taken from a patient whose treatment included radiotherapy and nephrectomy. This clonotype was obtained from a woman between 45 and 65 years old with renal cell carcinoma. This chain's CDR3 is CASSLGQETQYF. The CDR3 DNA reads as TGTGCCAGCAGCTTAGGGCAAGAGACCCAGTACTTC.